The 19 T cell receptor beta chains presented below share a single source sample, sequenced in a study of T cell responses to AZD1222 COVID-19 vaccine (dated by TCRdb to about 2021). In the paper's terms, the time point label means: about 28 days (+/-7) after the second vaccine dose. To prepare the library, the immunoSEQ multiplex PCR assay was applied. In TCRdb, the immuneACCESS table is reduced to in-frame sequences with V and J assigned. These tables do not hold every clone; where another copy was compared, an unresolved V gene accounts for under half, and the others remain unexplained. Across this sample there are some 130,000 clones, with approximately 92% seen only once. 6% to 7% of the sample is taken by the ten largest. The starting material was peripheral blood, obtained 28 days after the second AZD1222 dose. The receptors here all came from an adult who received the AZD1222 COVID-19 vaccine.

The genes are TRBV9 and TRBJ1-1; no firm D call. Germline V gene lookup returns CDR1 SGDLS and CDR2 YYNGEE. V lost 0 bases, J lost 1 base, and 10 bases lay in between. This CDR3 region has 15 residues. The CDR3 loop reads CASSVAPLRNTEAFF. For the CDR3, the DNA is TGTGCCAGCAGCGTAGCCCCCTTAAGGAACACTGAAGCTTTCTTT.

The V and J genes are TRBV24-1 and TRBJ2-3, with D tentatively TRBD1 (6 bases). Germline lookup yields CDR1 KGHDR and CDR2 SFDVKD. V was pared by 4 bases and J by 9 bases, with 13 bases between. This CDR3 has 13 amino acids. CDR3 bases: TGTGCCACCAGTGACCCGGGACAACCCACGCAGTATTTT. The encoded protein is CATSDPGQPTQYF.

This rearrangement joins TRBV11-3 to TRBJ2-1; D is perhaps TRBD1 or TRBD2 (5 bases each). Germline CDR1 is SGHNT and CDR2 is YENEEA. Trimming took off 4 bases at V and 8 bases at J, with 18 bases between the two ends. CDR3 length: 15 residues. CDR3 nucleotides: TGTGCCAGCAGCTGGGGGAGATCGGTGGGCCATGAGCAGTTCTTC. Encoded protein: CASSWGRSVGHEQFF.

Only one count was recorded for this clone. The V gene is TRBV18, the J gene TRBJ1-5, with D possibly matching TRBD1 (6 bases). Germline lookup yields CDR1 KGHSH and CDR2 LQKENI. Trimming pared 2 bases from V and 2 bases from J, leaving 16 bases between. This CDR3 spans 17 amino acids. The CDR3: CASSPSWGRAGNQPQHF. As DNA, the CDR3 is TGTGCCAGCTCACCATCTTGGGGGCGCGCGGGCAATCAGCCCCAGCATTTT.

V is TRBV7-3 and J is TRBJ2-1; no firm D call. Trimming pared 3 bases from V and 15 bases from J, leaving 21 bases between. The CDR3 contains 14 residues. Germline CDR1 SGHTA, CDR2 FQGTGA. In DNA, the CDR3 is TGTGCCAGCAGCTTGGGTAGTTATCCGGGTGTTTCGTTCTTC. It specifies CASSLGSYPGVSFF.

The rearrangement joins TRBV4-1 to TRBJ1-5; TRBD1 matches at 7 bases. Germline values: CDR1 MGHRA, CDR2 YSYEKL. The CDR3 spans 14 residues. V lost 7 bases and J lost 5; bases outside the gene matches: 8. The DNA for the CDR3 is TGCGCCAGCAAAGGTCAGGGGGGGGATCAGCCCCAGCATTTT. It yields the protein CASKGQGGDQPQHF.

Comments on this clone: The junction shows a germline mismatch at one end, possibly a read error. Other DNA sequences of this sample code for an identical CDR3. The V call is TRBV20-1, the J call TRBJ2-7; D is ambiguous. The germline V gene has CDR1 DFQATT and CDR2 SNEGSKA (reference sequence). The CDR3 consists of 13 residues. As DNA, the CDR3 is TGCAGTGCTAGTCTTGGCAGCCCCTATGAGCAGTACTTC. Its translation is CSASLGSPYEQYF.

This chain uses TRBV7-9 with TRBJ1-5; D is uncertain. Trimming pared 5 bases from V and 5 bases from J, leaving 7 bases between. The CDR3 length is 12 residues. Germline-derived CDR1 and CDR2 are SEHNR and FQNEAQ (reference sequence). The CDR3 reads CASSLVHQPQHF. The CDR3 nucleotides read TGTGCCAGCAGCCTAGTACATCAGCCCCAGCATTTT.

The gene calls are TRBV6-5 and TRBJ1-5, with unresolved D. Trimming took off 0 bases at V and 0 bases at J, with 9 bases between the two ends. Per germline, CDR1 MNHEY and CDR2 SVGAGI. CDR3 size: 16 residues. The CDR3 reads CASSYSIRPSNQPQHF. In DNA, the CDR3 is TGTGCCAGCAGTTACTCGATACGACCTAGCAATCAGCCCCAGCATTTT.

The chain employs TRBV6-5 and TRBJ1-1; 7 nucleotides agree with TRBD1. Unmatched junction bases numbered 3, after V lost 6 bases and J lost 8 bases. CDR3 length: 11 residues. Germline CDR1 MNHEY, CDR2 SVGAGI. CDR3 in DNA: TGTGCCAGCAGAACAGGGGCGGAAGCTTTCTTT. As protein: CASRTGAEAFF.

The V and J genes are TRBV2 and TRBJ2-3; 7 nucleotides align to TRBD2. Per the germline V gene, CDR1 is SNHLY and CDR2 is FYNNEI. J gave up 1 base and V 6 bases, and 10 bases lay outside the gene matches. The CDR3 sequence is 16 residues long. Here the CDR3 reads CASRDSQRGRTDTQYF. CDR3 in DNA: TGTGCCAGCAGAGACTCTCAGCGGGGCCGCACAGATACGCAGTATTTT.

Here the CDR3 reads CASSMDRDTEAFF. Written as DNA, the CDR3 is TGTGCCAGTAGTATGGACAGGGACACTGAAGCTTTCTTT. This chain joins TRBV19 and TRBJ1-1, with 8 bases that match TRBD1. CDR3 length: 13 residues. Looked up from germline, CDR1 is LNHDA and CDR2 is SQIVND (reference sequence). With V trimmed by 3 bases and J by 3 bases, 0 bases remained unmatched.

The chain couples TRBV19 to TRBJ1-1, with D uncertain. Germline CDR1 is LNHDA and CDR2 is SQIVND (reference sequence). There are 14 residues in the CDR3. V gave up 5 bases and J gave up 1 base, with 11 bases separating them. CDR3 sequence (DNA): TGTGCCAGTAGTTACGCCACCGCGAACACTGAAGCTTTCTTT. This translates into CASSYATANTEAFF.

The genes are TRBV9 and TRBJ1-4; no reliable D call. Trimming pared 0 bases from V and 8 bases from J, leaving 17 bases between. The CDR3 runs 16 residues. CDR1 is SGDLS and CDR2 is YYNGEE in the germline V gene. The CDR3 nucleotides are TGTGCCAGCAGCGTAGGAGGGTCGTACGGGAGGGAAAAACTGTTTTTT. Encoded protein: CASSVGGSYGREKLFF.

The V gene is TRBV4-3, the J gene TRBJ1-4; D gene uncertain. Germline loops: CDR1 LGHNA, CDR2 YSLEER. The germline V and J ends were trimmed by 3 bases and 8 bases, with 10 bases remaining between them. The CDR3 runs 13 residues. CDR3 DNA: TGCGCCAGCAGCCAGCCGGGGAGGGAAAAACTGTTTTTT. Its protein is CASSQPGREKLFF.

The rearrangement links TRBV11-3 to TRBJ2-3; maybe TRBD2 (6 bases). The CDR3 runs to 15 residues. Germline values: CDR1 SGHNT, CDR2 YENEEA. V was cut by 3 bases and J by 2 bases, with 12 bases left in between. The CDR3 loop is CASSFSASVTDTQYF. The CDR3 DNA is TGTGCCAGCAGCTTCTCGGCTAGCGTCACAGATACGCAGTATTTT.

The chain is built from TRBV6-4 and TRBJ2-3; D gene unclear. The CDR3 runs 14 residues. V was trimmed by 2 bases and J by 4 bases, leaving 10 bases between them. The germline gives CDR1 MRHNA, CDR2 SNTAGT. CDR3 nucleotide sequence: TGTGCCAGCAGTGACAGTGTAAGAGCAGATACGCAGTATTTT. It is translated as CASSDSVRADTQYF.

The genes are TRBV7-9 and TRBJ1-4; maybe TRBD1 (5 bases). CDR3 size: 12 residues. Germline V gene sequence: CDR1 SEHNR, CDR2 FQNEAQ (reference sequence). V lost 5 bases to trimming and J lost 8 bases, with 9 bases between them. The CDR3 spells CASSQDREKLFF. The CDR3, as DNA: TGTGCCAGCAGCCAAGACAGAGAAAAACTGTTTTTT.

CDR3 DNA sequence: TGTGCCAGCAGCCCGGAGATCAACACTGAAGCTTTCTTT. It codes for CASSPEINTEAFF. V is TRBV7-8 and J is TRBJ1-1; no clear D. V shed 5 bases and J shed 2 bases, with 9 bases lying between them. The CDR3 is 13 residues long. Looked up from germline, CDR1 is SGHVS and CDR2 is FQNEAQ.